One and the same sample provided the 13 T cell receptor beta chains below, sequenced in a study of esophageal squamous cell carcinoma under preoperative chemotherapy. As for time point: before preoperative PTX-NDP chemotherapy. TCRdb used MiXCR to reprocess the PCR reads, holding one entry per CDR3 protein. Here the sample spans about 30,000 distinct CDR3 sequences, roughly 48% being singletons. Sampling was done from a patient given preoperative chemotherapy. These receptors were collected from a human donor with esophageal squamous cell carcinoma. The donor label of this sample is uncertain.

This clonotype was recorded only once. The junction and the germline gene differ at one end; a read error may be behind it. This chain uses TRBV7-2 with TRBJ2-5, with D perhaps assigned TRBD1 or TRBD2 (7 bases each). The CDR3 runs 16 residues. Per germline, CDR1 SGHTA and CDR2 FQGNSA. In DNA form, the CDR3 reads TGTGCCAGCAGGGGGCAGGGGGGGAGTGGGAAAGATACCCAGTACTTT. This codes for CASRGQGGSGKDTQYF.

This clonotype was found many times. The chain is built from TRBV6-1 and TRBJ2-7; the match to TRBD1 covers 9 bases. The V segment lost 8 bases and the J segment 4 bases; nucleotides outside the gene matches: 12. Germline CDR1 and CDR2: MNHNS and SASEGT. This CDR3 region has 15 residues. CDR3 region: CASGSSGTGMYEQYF. CDR3 DNA: TGTGCCAGCGGAAGCTCCGGGACAGGGATGTACGAGCAGTACTTC.

This clonotype was seen ten or more times. The chain employs TRBV6-1 and TRBJ1-1, with 11 bases fitting TRBD1. CDR1 MNHNS and CDR2 SASEGT come from the germline V gene. Trimming removed 2 bases from V and 5 bases from J; junction bases left unmatched: 1. The CDR3 consists of 14 residues. CDR3 nucleotide sequence: TGTGCCAGCAGTGAATGGGACAGGGGGACTGAAGCTTTCTTT. It encodes CASSEWDRGTEAFF.

This clonotype appeared many times. The chain is built from TRBV7-9 and TRBJ2-5, with 7 positions matching TRBD2. The CDR3 is 15 residues long. The V segment lost 5 bases and the J segment 5 bases; nucleotides outside the gene matches: 11. The germline V gene has CDR1 SEHNR and CDR2 FQNEAQ (reference sequence). The CDR3, as DNA: TGTGCCAGCAGCCGTTATACTAGCGAGGTCGAGACCCAGTACTTC. Its translation is CASSRYTSEVETQYF.

This clonotype was seen a single time. The junction does not match germline at one end; this may be a read error. This sequence joins TRBV6-1 and TRBJ2-5, with a tentative D call TRBD2 (6 bases). Germline lookup yields CDR1 MNHNS and CDR2 SASEGT. This CDR3 comprises 16 residues. The CDR3 spells CASRGREGTVTETQYF. DNA for the CDR3: TGTGCCAGCAGGGGCCGAGAGGGGACTGTCACAGAGACCCAGTATTTC.

This clonotype was observed at least ten times. A much larger clonotype is one base distant, so this may be a read error. J is TRBJ2-5 and V is TRBV7-7, with 14 bases fitting TRBD2. Germline lookup yields CDR1 SSHAT and CDR2 FNYEAQ (reference sequence). This CDR3 region has 16 residues. CDR3 DNA: TGTGCTAGCAGCTTAGGGACCGGGACTAGCGGGAGCAGGCAGTACTTC. Amino acids: CASSLGTGTSGSRQYF.

This clonotype has at least ten counts. J is TRBJ2-1 and V is TRBV7-2; 8 nucleotides align to TRBD1. Germline V gives CDR1 SGHTA, CDR2 FQGNSA. CDR3 length equals 16 residues. After removal of 4 bases from V and 8 bases from J, the junction contained 13 bases not matched to a gene. The CDR3 nucleotides are TGTGCCAGCAGCTATCACAGGGGGGCAGGGGTCTATGAGCAGTTCTTC. Translated: CASSYHRGAGVYEQFF.

This clonotype appeared a few times. The chain is built from TRBV7-3 and TRBJ2-7; D gene ambiguous. The V end was cut by 6 bases, the J end by 3 bases, with 21 bases between. CDR1 SGHTA and CDR2 FQGTGA come from the germline V gene. CDR3 length: 16 amino acids. Here the CDR3 DNA reads TGTGCCAGCAGTCACCACCGAGGTAGTTTATTCTACGAGCAGTACTTC. Translating gives CASSHHRGSLFYEQYF.

The chain is built from TRBV6-1 and TRBJ2-5; 12 bases are shared with TRBD2. The CDR3 has 14 amino acids. Germline trimming cut 5 bases from V and 5 bases from J; bases unmatched to any gene: 3. Germline V lookup: CDR1 MNHNS, CDR2 SASEGT. The CDR3 nucleotides read TGTGCCAGCAGTACCGGGACTAGCGGGGAGACCCAGTACTTC. Residues: CASSTGTSGETQYF.

This clonotype was seen repeatedly, ten times or more. The chain recombines TRBV11-3 with TRBJ1-1; D gene uncertain. Trimming took off 5 bases at V and 6 bases at J, with 10 bases between the two ends. CDR1 and CDR2 from the germline V gene are SGHNT and YENEEA. The CDR3 sequence is 12 residues long. CDR3 coding DNA: TGTGCCAGCAGCCAAGGCGGGGCTGAAGCTTTCTTT. This sequence encodes CASSQGGAEAFF.

In its sample, this clonotype ranks as large. V usage is TRBV7-6 and J usage is TRBJ2-7; 11 bases map to TRBD2. This CDR3 is built from 14 residues. Germline V CDR1 and CDR2: SGHVS, FNYEAQ. Unmatched junction bases numbered 6, after V lost 8 bases and J lost 3 bases. CDR3 sequence (DNA): TGTGCCAGCTTTGGACTAGCGGGTTTCTACGAGCAGTACTTC. Protein sequence: CASFGLAGFYEQYF.

The CDR3 nucleotides read TGTGCCAGCAGCCCCCGTGGCGCGGGAGGCTACACCTTC. Its protein product is CASSPRGAGGYTF. The chain recombines TRBV7-9 with TRBJ1-2; unclear D gene. The germline gives CDR1 SEHNR, CDR2 FQNEAQ (reference sequence). This CDR3 has 13 residues. Trimming removed 5 bases from V and 8 bases from J, with 15 bases in between. The full variable domain, its missing parts supplied by reference TRBV7-9 and TRBJ1-2, is DTGVSQNPRHKITKRGQNVTFRCDPISEHNRLYWYRQTLGQGPEFLTYFQNEAQLEKSRLLSDRFSAERPKGSFSTLEIQRTEQGDSAMYLCASSPRGAGGYTFGSGTRLTVV.

By proportion, this clonotype is medium-sized. The chain combines TRBV12-3 or TRBV12-4 with TRBJ2-1; maybe TRBD1 (5 bases). Trimming removed 5 bases from V and 8 bases from J, with 19 bases in between. This CDR3 spans 15 amino acids. For the CDR3, the DNA is TGTGCCAGCAGTCCGCCCCCAGGGAAGGGCGATGAGCAGTTCTTC. Translating it yields CASSPPPGKGDEQFF.